This T cell receptor beta chain comes out of a study of radiotherapy plus CTLA-4 blockade in lung cancer. Study context: Of all patients, approximately 18% responded objectively and approximately 31% showed disease control.

This CDR3 is 15 amino acids long. Germline V CDR1 and CDR2: SGHKS, YYEKEE (reference sequence). V was pared by 2 bases and J by 0 bases, with 11 bases between. The table lists this clone with a count of one. The antigen remains unidentified. Study-level results: In blood, early T cell clone dynamics reportedly predicted response best, together with interferon-beta. Once radiotherapy plus ipilimumab had been given, TCR clones derived from tumor expanded in blood.

Method: immunoSEQ multiplex PCR; TCRdb's copy keeps in-frame clones and lacks some. The sample lists 81,000 or so clones; around 90% were seen once. V is TRBV5-5 and J is TRBJ2-5; D possibly matches TRBD1 or TRBD2 (5 bases each). This receptor was taken from a human donor with non-small cell lung cancer who had stable disease on radiotherapy plus ipilimumab. Specimen: peripheral blood, collected from a patient treated with radiotherapy plus ipilimumab. The CDR3 sequence is CASSFTGTYQETQYF. The CDR3 bases are TGTGCCAGCAGCTTTACGGGGACGTACCAAGAGACCCAGTACTTC.